The 11 T cell receptor beta chains below were found in one sample sequenced in a study of identical twins' blood T cells. From the 5' RACE reads, TCRdb called clonotypes with MiXCR, one entry per CDR3 protein. The data contain fewer than 450,000 distinct CDR3 sequences, over 25% of them singletons. The material sequenced was PBMCs. The receptor set was obtained from a woman aged 18 to 55 in good health.

The chain links TRBV3-1 to TRBJ2-3; D call uncertain. Trimming took off 1 base at V and 14 bases at J, with 7 bases between the two ends. CDR3 length: 10 amino acids. CDR1 and CDR2 from the germline V gene are LGHDT and YNNKEL (reference sequence). The CDR3 reads CASSQGDLYF. The CDR3 DNA follows: TGTGCCAGCAGCCAAGGAGATCTGTATTTT.

The sample holds a few counts of this clonotype. The V and J genes are TRBV10-3 and TRBJ1-1; TRBD1 agrees at 9 bases. Germline CDR1 ENHRY, CDR2 SYGVKD. Unmatched junction bases numbered 6, after V lost 9 bases and J lost 7 bases. The CDR3 runs 12 residues. The CDR3 nucleotides read TGTGCCATACAGGGGGCAGTGGGTGAAGCTTTCTTT. Protein: CAIQGAVGEAFF.

A few counts support this clonotype. The chain carries TRBV30 and TRBJ2-2; 14 nucleotides match TRBD2. J was trimmed by 4 bases and V by 5 bases; bases with no gene match: 15. CDR3 length equals 19 residues. CDR1 is GTSNPN, CDR2 SVGIG, per germline (reference sequence). This CDR3 is CAWAGMATGLAGVTGELFF. For the CDR3, the DNA is TGTGCCTGGGCTGGAATGGCCACGGGACTAGCGGGAGTCACCGGGGAGCTGTTTTTT. The full variable domain, with the rest looked up from reference TRBV30 and TRBJ2-2, is SQTIHQWPATLVQPVGSPLSLECTVEGTSNPNLYWYRQAAGRGLQLLFYSVGIGQISSEVPQNLSASRPQDRQFILSSKKLLLSDSGFYLCAWAGMATGLAGVTGELFFGEGSRLTVL.

The rearrangement joins TRBV6-2 or TRBV6-3 to TRBJ2-1; D not resolved. The CDR3 is 11 amino acids. The germline V and J ends were trimmed by 10 bases and 5 bases, with 9 bases remaining between them. In germline, CDR1 is MNHEY, CDR2 SVGEGT. CDR3 nucleotides: TGTGCCATCCGCCTAGACAATGAGCAGTTCTTC. Translating gives CAIRLDNEQFF.

The chain has TRBV19 and TRBJ1-1, with no clear D. V lost 5 bases and J lost 4, with 14 bases in between. The CDR3 loop spans 14 amino acids. Germline CDR1 is LNHDA and CDR2 is SQIVND (reference sequence). The CDR3 DNA reads as TGTGCCAGTAGTCCCCTCCCGGAGGGCACTGAAGCTTTCTTT. It is translated as CASSPLPEGTEAFF.

The DNA for the CDR3 is TGTGCCAGCACGCCCTCGGGCAGGGGGATTGGCTACACCTTC. This translates into CASTPSGRGIGYTF. The chain joins TRBV6-1 to TRBJ1-2; 7 bases fit TRBD1. The CDR3 is made up of 14 amino acids. V lost 7 bases, J lost 7 bases, and 12 bases stayed unmatched. The germline V gene has CDR1 MNHNS and CDR2 SASEGT.

Remarks on this clonotype: The junction shows a germline mismatch at one end, possibly a read error. The genes are TRBV20-1 and TRBJ1-1, with a weak D call TRBD1 (5 bases). Looked up from germline, CDR1 is DFQATT and CDR2 is SNEGSKA (reference sequence). The CDR3 runs 12 residues. In DNA, the CDR3 is TGCAGTGCTAGAGGGGGCGACACTGAAGCTCTCTTC. As protein: CSARGGDTEALF.

This chain links TRBV19 with TRBJ2-2, with TRBD2 matching over 10 bases. The CDR3 sequence is 16 residues long. V lost 3 bases to trimming and J lost 4 bases; unmatched junction nucleotides: 5. Germline CDR1 is LNHDA and CDR2 is SQIVND (reference sequence). CDR3 DNA: TGTGCCAGTAGTATCGGACTAGCGGCATCCACCGGGGAGCTGTTTTTT. This translates into CASSIGLAASTGELFF.

This chain uses TRBV25-1 with TRBJ1-4, with D unresolved. The germline V gene encodes CDR1 MGHDK and CDR2 SYGVNS. Between the trimmed V and J ends, which lost 4 bases and 10 bases, there was a span of 19 bases. CDR3 length: 15 amino acids. This CDR3 reads CASSVGRPEHGKLFF. The CDR3 DNA sequence: TGTGCCAGCAGTGTTGGACGGCCCGAGCACGGAAAACTGTTTTTT.

This clonotype was detected many times. The rearrangement joins TRBV28 to TRBJ1-5; the match to TRBD1 covers 7 bases. The germline gives CDR1 MDHEN, CDR2 SYDVKM. The CDR3 has 12 amino acids. Losses at the gene ends were 10 bases for V and 5 bases for J; bases not matched to a gene: 5. In nucleotides, the CDR3 is TGTGCCACCGGGACAGCTTATCAGCCCCAGCATTTT. Protein sequence: CATGTAYQPQHF.

The rearrangement joins TRBV18 to TRBJ1-1; 8 nucleotides align to TRBD1. Trimming cost V 6 bases and J 1 base; bases outside gene matches: 13. This CDR3 has 17 residues. Germline V gene data show CDR1 as KGHSH and CDR2 as LQKENI. The CDR3 region is CASSTTLSGGGNTEAFF. The DNA for the CDR3 is TGTGCCAGCTCCACCACCCTTTCAGGGGGCGGGAACACTGAAGCTTTCTTT.